This T cell receptor beta chain emerged from a study of cytomegalovirus exposure and HLA in healthy donors (dated by TCRdb to about 2017). Background for the entire study: An earlier analysis of 550 to 700 of the donors reported about 250 Gb of sequence data and approximately 110 million unique TCR beta sequences from 150 million to 200 million T cells. Besides the first cohort of hundreds of subjects, a separate validation cohort made up of roughly 120 different subjects was used. The number of typed donors differed by locus: roughly 629-640 for A, B, C, DRB1 and DQB1; 500 to 550 for DQA1; 606 for DPA1; and 400 to 480 for DPB1. Donor age, sex, ethnicity and CMV serostatus were collected together with the repertoire data. Class I and class II HLA loci were covered by the typing at four-digit resolution. Across under 500 genotyped donors of the cohort, an average of about 220,000 unique TCR beta nucleotide sequences per donor were sequenced, and roughly a sixth of those sequences were non-productive. In a later genetic analysis, genome-wide SNP genotypes for about three fifths of the 666 donors were used, and that subset was treated as a discovery cohort. In an earlier analysis of over 550 of the donors, high-throughput TCR beta sequencing was used to judge whether each TCR beta V gene segment behaved as functional or pseudogenic. About 310 gigabases of sequencing data and tens of millions of unique TCR sequences were included in an early release covering around 600 HLA-typed donors. The study was designed to test whether signatures of past pathogen exposure could be identified by cataloging public T cell receptors. Of the approximately 400 genotyped donors, approximately 80% were placed in the genetic ancestry cluster associated with self-reported Caucasian donors. Every repertoire in the discovery cohort had been generated on one and the same sequencing platform. The study combined high-throughput TCR immunosequencing, statistical association of individual TCRs with disease status, and machine learning to predict cytomegalovirus infection status. In a later analysis, previously published TCR beta repertoires from roughly 710 donors were re-analyzed and high-resolution HLA genotyping was added so that TCR occurrence patterns could be studied. The study profiled the T cell repertoires of fewer than 850 subjects by immunosequencing and related them to cytomegalovirus serostatus. Because of strong linkage in the cohort, roughly five DR-DQ haplotypes were treated as single units for association and clustering. Rather than drawing on any new phenotypic data, the later analysis identified candidate immune exposures from TCR beta sequences and the way those sequences occurred across donors. General conclusions and limits of the study: A later analysis found that HLA-associated TCR beta chains were more clonally expanded and had lower generation probabilities than equally common non-associated chains. According to the authors, the approach could potentially be generalized to other disease states and immunological phenotypes. A later analysis reported that several top co-occurrence clusters appeared linked to parvovirus B19, influenza, CMV and Epstein-Barr virus. In both the original and validation cohorts, the classifier was reported to diagnose cytomegalovirus status with high specificity and sensitivity. A few of the identified cytomegalovirus-associated TCR beta chains were confirmed in vitro to be specific for cytomegalovirus antigens. Assigning TCR associations to individual alleles was difficult when HLA alleles, especially DR and DQ, strongly co-occurred. In this cohort, only TCR beta chains were sequenced, and detectable features were limited by the absence of alpha or paired-chain data. A further reported finding was that TCR beta sequences accurately predicted the HLA-A and HLA-B alleles for most subjects in the first cohort. A total of fewer than 200 TCR beta chains were listed by the study as associated with cytomegalovirus. According to a later analysis, TCR association rates differed among HLA loci, with DRB1 alleles showing the most associated TCRs and HLA-C alleles showing the fewest. The presence/absence analyses assumed that sequencing depth was roughly uniform across donors, and that assumption may not be true. In a later genetic analysis, a missense DCLRE1C variant was associated with V-gene and J-gene trimming of TCR beta chains, and the association was replicated in an independent cohort. In a later analysis, most CMV-associated TCR beta chains were found to appear HLA-restricted, with HLA associations seemingly driven largely by CMV exposure. The 87-base-pair reads could not distinguish some IMGT-functional V segments, including TRBV6-2 and TRBV6-3, so those segments were excluded. A later genetic analysis reported fewer N-insertions in productive TCRs among donors in an Asian-associated ancestry cluster than the roughly 670-donor mean. Some 15 rarely observed V segments, including chromosome 9 orphons, were excluded from the earlier analysis of just under 600 of the donors because counts were too low. In an earlier analysis of 587 of the donors, most TCR beta V segments were observed in productive rearrangements about 87% or about 30% of the time, broadly matching IMGT annotations. A later analysis associated 16,951 TCR beta sequences with specific HLA alleles at a false discovery rate of 0.05. Correlated functional status among segregating V segments might reflect linkage disequilibrium, but an unknown experimental factor could not be ruled out. Immune exposure information for the cohort was limited to CMV serostatus. Because HLA typing was missing for some donors at each locus, association tests included only the typed subset. A cluster of highly shared sequence variants was judged likely to represent a technical artifact of the sequencing pipeline. Most TCR sequences were observed very rarely across donors, whereas some public TCRs were present in many individuals.

Comments on this clone: Its antigen has not been determined. Per-base qualities were not stored, and no clone one base away is much larger.

The cohort consisted of 600 to 700 healthy bone marrow donors. At the time of sampling, all cohort members were nominally healthy, though unrecorded immune exposures were likely present. The donor was CMV seropositive and belonged to the group of 250 to 300 seropositive cohort members. A peripheral blood sample was collected from each donor, and TCR beta sequencing was performed on peripheral blood mononuclear cells. The Qiagen DNeasy Blood Extraction Kit was used to extract genomic DNA from the blood cell samples. After removal of 4 bases from V and 6 bases from J, the junction retains 13 bases not matched to a gene. The CDR3 holds 16 amino acids from the cysteine to the phenylalanine. Only the CDR3 region is kept as DNA, spanning 48 bases read in frame from base 1. CDR1 and CDR2 (SGHRS, YFSETQ) derive from the germline V gene. The library relied on the immunoSEQ multiplex PCR assay. A mixture of 60 forward primers for TCR Vbeta segments and 13 reverse primers for TCR Jbeta segments was used in the multiplex PCR. The CDR3 region of rearranged TCR beta genes was amplified from genomic DNA with a multiplex PCR assay. The Illumina HiSeq System was used to sequence the amplified TCR beta libraries as 87-base-pair reads. As for how the authors treated the data: Across the 670 or so repertoires, a later analysis counted some 81 million unique TCR beta chains, about 10 million of which were shared by at least two donors. A nearest-neighbor algorithm error-corrected the raw reads and collapsed the reads into unique sequences, merging closely related sequences to remove PCR and sequencing errors. To assign V, D and J gene segments, CDR3 sequences were aligned to IMGT reference sequences. Each retained sequence needed at least a six-nucleotide match to both a V gene segment and a J gene segment. Rearrangements were classified as productive when the CDR3 lacked stop codons and remained in frame with V and J, and all other rearrangements were classified as non-productive. CDR3 was defined according to IMGT convention as the region running from the second conserved V-encoded cysteine to the conserved J-encoded phenylalanine. In an earlier analysis of 587 of the donors, sequences lacking an unambiguous match to a single V gene segment were excluded. An earlier analysis of approximately 590 of the donors classified V segments as functional when productive rearrangements were above 56.7% and as segregating when the standard deviation between donors was above 5%. To diagnose cytomegalovirus status from the catalog of TCR beta chain sequences, a statistical classification framework was built. V and J gene assignment, in a later analysis, came from comparing TCR nucleotide sequences with IMGT/GENE-DB human TR gene sequences. In a later analysis, CDR3 sequences and most-parsimonious VDJ recombination scenarios were assigned using the TCRdist pipeline. A later analysis defined each TCR beta chain by its CDR3 amino acid sequence plus V-gene family, and excluded reads lacking a unique V-gene family. In a later analysis, 450 to 600 highly shared, low-generation-probability nucleotide sequences were removed to address suspected cross-contamination and a sequencing artifact. In a later analysis, a clonal expansion index for each public chain was calculated from normalized within-repertoire ranks of inferred template counts. In a later analysis, generation probabilities were computed with a VDJ recombination model fitted to out-of-frame rearrangements, and the resulting probabilities were checked against IGoR. Hypergeometric tests were used in a later analysis to score TCR-TCR, TCR-HLA and TCR-CMV co-occurrence, with a repertoire-size bias correction applied to the TCR pairs. To estimate false discovery rates, a later analysis permuted the HLA or CMV assignments 20 times. A later analysis grouped co-occurring TCRs with DBSCAN, adding TCRdist sequence similarity when clustering within HLA-allele-positive subsets. Co-occurrence clustering excluded repertoires with fewer than 30,000 or more than 120,000 public chains, plus five with anomalous nucleotide sharing. What TCRdb holds here is the immuneACCESS table cut down to in-frame rearrangements. Part of the clones is not present; checked against another copy, under half of the missing clones reflect an unresolved V gene, and the others are unexplained. That table supplies the V and J calls and clone size; D and trimming were determined from the DNA. A total of more than 150,000 clones appear in this sample, 78% of them only once. 7% of the sample rests with the top ten.

This sequence originates from a woman aged 40 to 50 in good health and CMV-seropositive. Recombination joined TRBV5-1 with TRBJ2-5; the junction holds 9 bases that match TRBD2. The sequenced sample was PBMCs. This receptor has the CDR3 CASSPDPSGGWKTQYF. The nucleotide sequence is TGCGCCAGCAGCCCGGACCCCAGCGGGGGGTGGAAGACCCAGTACTTC.